These 8 T cell receptor beta chains share one sample of origin, sequenced in a study of glioma-infiltrating T cells. Using RNA template, CDR3s of TCR alpha and beta were amplified with iRepertoire arm-PCR. TCRdb independently ran MiXCR on the multiplex PCR reads; one entry per CDR3 protein. The data show around 44,000 distinct CDR3 sequences, about 22% seen once. The material sequenced was glioma tissue, nonneoplastic brain tissue, or PBMCs (not recorded which). These receptors were collected from a human donor with low-grade glioma or glioblastoma, undergoing nonglioma brain surgery, or in good health (not recorded which).

V gene TRBV24-1 combines with J gene TRBJ2-3; D gene uncertain. The CDR3 has 14 amino acids. Trimming took 2 bases from V and 12 from J, leaving 17 bases between them. CDR1 and CDR2 from the germline V gene are KGHDR and SFDVKD. The CDR3 protein is CATSDSVYAAEQYF. In nucleotides, the CDR3 is TGTGCCACCAGTGATTCTGTCTACGCCGCCGAACAGTATTTT.

There are many counts of this clonotype. This sequence joins TRBV27 and TRBJ2-1; D perhaps matches TRBD2 (6 bases). The CDR3 is made up of 17 amino acids. Germline values: CDR1 MNHEY, CDR2 SMNVEV (reference sequence). The ends were cut back, 0 bases at V and 1 base at J, with 13 bases in the middle. CDR3 sequence reads: CASSLSIGGKSYNEQFF. The CDR3 bases are TGTGCCAGCAGTTTATCGATCGGGGGAAAATCCTACAATGAGCAGTTCTTC.

This clonotype appeared many times. The gene calls are TRBV7-2 and TRBJ2-7; TRBD2 might be the D (5 bases). Germline V gives CDR1 SGHTA, CDR2 FQGNSA. CDR3 size: 12 residues. V was shortened by 2 bases and J by 3 bases, with 5 bases between the two germline ends. The CDR3 nucleotides read TGTGCCAGCAGCTTAACTAGCTACGAGCAGTACTTC. Translation: CASSLTSYEQYF.

Ten or more counts support this clonotype. This chain joins TRBV27 and TRBJ1-1; TRBD1 aligns across 9 bases. With V trimmed by 6 bases and J by 0 bases, 2 bases remained unmatched. This CDR3 is 14 amino acids long. Germline V lookup: CDR1 MNHEY, CDR2 SMNVEV (reference sequence). In nucleotides, the CDR3 is TGTGCCAGCAGACAGGGGGCTGTGAACACTGAAGCTTTCTTT. This translates into CASRQGAVNTEAFF.

At least ten counts were recorded for this clonotype. The genes are TRBV28 and TRBJ1-2; TRBD1 matches 7 bases. CDR1 and CDR2 from the germline V gene are MDHEN and SYDVKM. V was pared by 3 bases and J by 2 bases, with 3 bases of the junction left unmatched. The CDR3 consists of 14 residues. In nucleotides, the CDR3 is TGTGCCAGCAGTTTGGACAGGTCAAACTATGGCTACACCTTC. This sequence encodes CASSLDRSNYGYTF.

There are many counts of this clonotype. The rearrangement uses TRBV4-1 and TRBJ2-5; either TRBD1 or TRBD2 may fit D (5 bases each). This CDR3 spans 15 amino acids. The germline gives CDR1 MGHRA, CDR2 YSYEKL. The V end was cut by 0 bases, the J end by 5 bases, with 13 bases between. CDR3 in DNA: TGCGCCAGCAGCCAAGAGGGGACCTGGGGGGAGACCCAGTACTTC. Encoded protein: CASSQEGTWGETQYF.

This clonotype was picked up one time. The CDR3 is CASSYNDSGRHEQYF. As DNA, the CDR3 is TGTGCCAGCAGTTATAATGACAGCGGGCGACACGAGCAGTACTTC. This rearrangement joins TRBV12-3 or TRBV12-4 to TRBJ2-7, with D tentatively TRBD2 (6 bases). CDR3 length: 15 amino acids. The V end lost 4 bases, the J end lost 5 bases, and 18 bases lay between the germline ends.

This clonotype was seen a handful of times. This chain uses TRBV7-9 with TRBJ2-3, with D perhaps TRBD1 or TRBD2 (5 bases each). Germline CDR1 is SEHNR and CDR2 is FQNEAQ (reference sequence). The CDR3 totals 14 residues. V was cut by 4 bases and J by 4 bases, with 12 bases left in between. CDR3 bases: TGTGCCAGCAGCTCCCCCGGGGCCCCAGATACGCAGTATTTT. Translation gives CASSSPGAPDTQYF.